A selection of T cell receptor beta chains follows, all from one sample in a study of PD-1 blockade in mismatch repair-deficient tumors. This table comes from immunoSEQ multiplex PCR, and its TCRdb copy is limited to in-frame clones, with some not included. The sample contains 30,000 to 40,000 clones, 85% of which appear only once. This specimen consisted of peripheral blood, obtained 75 to 85 weeks after starting pembrolizumab. These receptors originate from an adult with mismatch repair-deficient cancer. The CDR3 runs from the conserved cysteine through the conserved F or W. Each record gives: D gene, V gene, J gene, clone size, CDR3 protein, CDR3 DNA. A D gene is named only where the DNA matches it firmly. Clone size is shown for a subset of rows, as once, few, many or a class of expanded clone.

.	TRBV29-1	TRBJ2-7	.	CSVGQAAYEQYF	TGCAGCGTTGGGCAGGCGGCCTACGAGCAGTACTTC
.	TRBV6-1	TRBJ2-7	.	CASSGLRGPAPYEQYF	TGTGCCAGCAGTGGCCTCCGGGGGCCTGCCCCCTACGAGCAGTACTTC
.	TRBV14	TRBJ2-5	once	CASSRRQPWGETQYF	TGTGCCAGCAGCCGAAGACAGCCATGGGGGGAGACCCAGTACTTC
.	TRBV18	TRBJ1-4	once	CASSEGTPEKLFF	TGTGCCAGTTCGGAGGGGACACCTGAAAAACTGTTTTTT
.	TRBV6-6	TRBJ1-5	.	CASRTWGDSNQPQHF	TGTGCCAGCAGGACTTGGGGGGATAGCAATCAGCCCCAGCATTTT
TRBD1	TRBV5-6	TRBJ1-1	.	CASSATGVGTEAFF	TGTGCCAGCAGCGCGACAGGGGTGGGCACTGAAGCTTTCTTT
.	TRBV5-1	TRBJ1-5	once	CASSHGQYSNQPQHF	TGCGCCAGCAGCCACGGACAGTATAGCAATCAGCCCCAGCATTTT
TRBD1	TRBV6-5	TRBJ2-3	few	CASSYRDRSTDTQYF	TGTGCCAGCAGTTACCGGGACAGGAGCACAGATACGCAGTATTTT
TRBD2	TRBV7-8	TRBJ2-7	.	CASSLPGGVYEQYF	TGTGCCAGCAGCTTACCGGGAGGAGTTTACGAGCAGTACTTC
.	TRBV5-6	TRBJ2-3	.	CASSLGTPGDTQYF	TGTGCCAGCAGCTTGGGAACGCCGGGGGATACGCAGTATTTT
.	TRBV6-5	TRBJ1-2	.	CASSRGRSYGYTF	TGTGCCAGCAGCAGAGGACGGTCCTATGGCTACACCTTC
.	TRBV27	TRBJ2-7	.	CASSLSTGGSYEQYF	TGTGCCAGCAGTTTATCTACTGGAGGGAGCTACGAGCAGTACTTC
.	TRBV9	TRBJ1-5	.	CASSVEGGANQPQHF	TGTGCCAGCAGCGTCGAAGGGGGGGCTAATCAGCCCCAGCATTTT
.	TRBV19	TRBJ2-6	once	CASSIGAGANVLTF	TGTGCCAGTAGTATCGGGGCTGGGGCCAACGTCCTGACTTTC
.	TRBV30	TRBJ1-3	.	CAWSRRVTASGNTIYF	TGTGCCTGGAGTCGCAGGGTGACTGCCTCTGGAAACACCATATATTTT
TRBD2	TRBV7-2	TRBJ2-1	.	CASSLGPGAGAYNEQFF	TGTGCCAGCAGCTTAGGACCTGGAGCGGGAGCGTACAATGAGCAGTTCTTC
.	TRBV13	TRBJ2-7	.	CASSLFGNYEQYF	TGTGCCAGCAGCTTATTCGGAAACTACGAGCAGTACTTC
TRBD2	TRBV6-5	TRBJ2-1	.	CASRTSGSNNEQFF	TGTGCCAGCAGAACTAGCGGGAGTAACAATGAGCAGTTCTTC
.	TRBV4-2	TRBJ1-1	few	CASSQVTDNTEAFF	TGTGCCAGCAGCCAAGTAACGGATAACACTGAAGCTTTCTTT
TRBD2	TRBV4-2	TRBJ2-3	.	CASSTRLAGETDTQYF	TGTGCCAGCAGCACGCGACTAGCGGGAGAGACAGATACGCAGTATTTT
.	TRBV27	TRBJ2-2	once	CASSFGQGLIGELFF	TGTGCCAGCAGTTTTGGGCAGGGGCTAATCGGGGAGCTGTTTTTT
TRBD1	TRBV9	TRBJ1-1	.	CASSEGQIMNTEAFF	TGTGCCAGCAGCGAGGGACAGATAATGAACACTGAAGCTTTCTTT
TRBD2	TRBV11-2	TRBJ2-3	.	CASSLDGRATDTQYF	TGTGCCAGCAGCTTAGATGGGAGGGCCACAGATACGCAGTATTTT
TRBD2	TRBV9	TRBJ2-2	once	CASALAGGETGELFF	TGTGCCAGCGCCCTAGCGGGAGGCGAAACCGGGGAGCTGTTTTTT
TRBD2	TRBV14	TRBJ2-7	few	CASRRTAAGFEQYF	TGTGCCAGCAGGAGGACGGCAGCGGGGTTCGAGCAGTACTTC
TRBD2	TRBV19	TRBJ2-7	once	CASSPLAGYYEQYF	TGTGCCAGTAGTCCCCTAGCGGGCTACTACGAGCAGTACTTC
.	TRBV6-6	TRBJ2-1	.	CASSYPASLGGEQFF	TGTGCCAGCAGTTACCCGGCTAGCCTTGGGGGTGAGCAGTTCTTC
TRBD1	TRBV9	TRBJ1-2	.	CASSVVGGPYGYTF	TGTGCCAGCAGCGTAGTAGGGGGCCCGTATGGCTACACCTTC
.	TRBV6-6	TRBJ1-2	.	CASSPRDYNYGYTF	TGTGCCAGCAGCCCTAGGGATTACAACTATGGCTACACCTTC
.	TRBV30	TRBJ2-7	few	CAWRDEISYEQYF	TGTGCCTGGAGAGACGAGATCTCCTACGAGCAGTACTTC
TRBD1	TRBV15	TRBJ2-5	.	CATSGATGEETQYF	TGTGCCACCAGCGGAGCAACAGGGGAAGAGACCCAGTACTTC
.	TRBV7-9	TRBJ2-7	.	CASSSLSSYEQYF	TGTGCCAGCAGCTCCCTCAGCTCCTACGAGCAGTACTTC
TRBD2	TRBV7-9	TRBJ2-7	.	CASSGASGNYEQYF	TGTGCCAGCAGTGGGGCTAGCGGGAACTACGAGCAGTACTTC
.	TRBV9	TRBJ2-6	.	CASSVGGAGANVLTF	TGTGCCAGCAGCGTAGGAGGGGCTGGGGCCAACGTCCTGACTTTC